These 17 T cell receptor beta chains were all obtained from the same sample, sequenced in a study of blood T cell repertoires in COVID-19. Sequencing used immunoSEQ multiplex PCR; TCRdb keeps in-frame clones, though not all of them. The profile shows hundreds of thousands of clones, over 75% of them singletons. The sequenced material came from peripheral blood. Receptor source: a man over 45 with active or convalescent COVID-19.

This clone was seen more than once but under ten times. The chain recombines TRBV6-2 or TRBV6-3 with TRBJ2-7; D is possibly TRBD1 (6 bases). Trimming cost V 6 bases and J 6 bases, with 18 bases left between them. Germline CDR1 reads MNHEY; CDR2 reads SVGEGT. There are 14 residues in the CDR3. This CDR3 reads CASSTGDKVSEQYF. For the CDR3, the DNA is TGTGCCAGCAGCACCGGGGACAAAGTAAGCGAGCAGTACTTC.

The genes are TRBV2 and TRBJ1-4, with a weak D call TRBD1 (6 bases). The V end lost 6 bases, the J end lost 6 bases, and 20 bases lay between the germline ends. Germline values: CDR1 SNHLY, CDR2 FYNNEI. This CDR3 has 16 residues. The CDR3 loop reads CASREWGGGGDEKLFF. CDR3 sequence (DNA): TGTGCCAGCAGGGAGTGGGGTGGCGGGGGCGATGAAAAACTGTTTTTT.

The genes are TRBV9 and TRBJ1-3; D is undetermined. CDR3 length equals 15 residues. CDR1 and CDR2 from the germline V gene are SGDLS and YYNGEE. V gave up 2 bases and J gave up 3 bases, with 12 bases separating them. Here the CDR3 reads CASSVRAGGGNTIYF. CDR3 coding DNA: TGTGCCAGCAGCGTCCGAGCGGGAGGTGGAAACACCATATATTTT.

This clone was detected only a few times. V and J are TRBV7-9 and TRBJ2-2; possible D gene TRBD1, 6 bases. V was trimmed by 5 bases and J by 6 bases, leaving 22 bases between them. Germline lookup yields CDR1 SEHNR and CDR2 FQNEAQ (reference sequence). The CDR3 extends over 17 amino acids. The chain's CDR3 is CASSTTTTYREAGELFF. As DNA, the CDR3 is TGTGCCAGCAGCACAACCACAACGTACAGGGAAGCCGGGGAGCTGTTTTTT.

J is TRBJ2-7 and V is TRBV18; D may be TRBD1 (6 bases). Trimming stripped 6 bases from V and 4 bases from J, with 19 bases between. The CDR3 runs 15 residues. Germline assignment: CDR1 KGHSH and CDR2 LQKENI. The CDR3 DNA sequence: TGTGCCAGCTCCCGGGACATTTCTAGTCAATACGAGCAGTACTTC. Translation gives CASSRDISSQYEQYF. The whole variable domain, filled in from reference TRBV18 and TRBJ2-7, reads NAGVMQNPRHLVRRRGQEARLRCSPMKGHSHVYWYRQLPEEGLKFMVYLQKENIIDESGMPKERFSAEFPKEGPSILRIQQVVRGDSAAYFCASSRDISSQYEQYFGPGTRLTVT.

The rearrangement links TRBV19 to TRBJ1-1, with D possibly being TRBD1 (5 bases). The germline V and J ends were trimmed by 1 base and 0 bases, with 9 bases remaining between them. This CDR3 has 15 amino acids. The germline V gene encodes CDR1 LNHDA and CDR2 SQIVND (reference sequence). This CDR3 is CASSIVGPVNTEAFF. CDR3 nucleotides: TGTGCCAGTAGTATAGTGGGGCCGGTGAACACTGAAGCTTTCTTT.

This clone was seen a handful of times. J is TRBJ1-4 and V is TRBV4-3; possibly TRBD1 for D (6 bases). This CDR3 region has 15 residues. The germline V gene encodes CDR1 LGHNA and CDR2 YSLEER. Trimming took 4 bases from V and 1 from J, leaving 10 bases between them. DNA for the CDR3: TGCGCCAGCAGCCGACAGGTCTTAACTAATGAAAAACTGTTTTTT. This encodes CASSRQVLTNEKLFF.

This clone has just one count. The V gene is TRBV5-6, the J gene TRBJ1-2; D possibly corresponds to TRBD1 (5 bases). V lost 0 bases and J 7 bases, leaving 10 bases between the germline ends. The CDR3 is 13 amino acids. In germline, CDR1 is SGHDT, CDR2 YYEEEE. CDR3 protein: CASSLGRDRGYTF. DNA for the CDR3: TGTGCCAGCAGCTTGGGCAGGGATCGTGGCTACACCTTC.

V gene TRBV18 combines with J gene TRBJ2-1; TRBD1 matches at 8 bases. The trim removed 3 bases at V and 8 bases at J, leaving 6 bases unmatched. The germline CDR1 and CDR2 sequences are KGHSH and LQKENI. The CDR3 is 14 residues long. The CDR3 loop reads CASSPRTGRDEQFF. CDR3 coding DNA: TGTGCCAGCTCACCGCGGACAGGGCGTGATGAGCAGTTCTTC. Using reference TRBV18 and TRBJ2-1 for the parts outside the CDR3, the full variable domain is NAGVMQNPRHLVRRRGQEARLRCSPMKGHSHVYWYRQLPEEGLKFMVYLQKENIIDESGMPKERFSAEFPKEGPSILRIQQVVRGDSAAYFCASSPRTGRDEQFFGPGTRLTVL.

The rearrangement uses TRBV23-1 and TRBJ1-2; D is undetermined. TRBV23-1 is sorted into the ORF group, with uncertain function. Trimming removed 1 base from V and 6 bases from J, with 21 bases in between. This CDR3 spans 17 amino acids. DNA for the CDR3: TGCGCCAGCAGTCAATATGTAAGGGTGCGGGGAGGGAATGGCTACACCTTC. Translated: CASSQYVRVRGGNGYTF.

The chain links TRBV18 to TRBJ1-4, with D tentatively TRBD1 (5 bases). Germline values: CDR1 KGHSH, CDR2 LQKENI. The CDR3 length is 13 residues. Trimming removed 3 bases at V and 5 bases at J, with 7 bases between. CDR3 DNA sequence: TGTGCCAGCTCACCCCCAGGGAATGAAAAACTGTTTTTT. Encoded protein: CASSPPGNEKLFF. The whole variable domain, filled in from reference TRBV18 and TRBJ1-4, reads NAGVMQNPRHLVRRRGQEARLRCSPMKGHSHVYWYRQLPEEGLKFMVYLQKENIIDESGMPKERFSAEFPKEGPSILRIQQVVRGDSAAYFCASSPPGNEKLFFGSGTQLSVL.

The chain has TRBV4-3 and TRBJ1-1; D may be TRBD1 (5 bases). Trimming took off 2 bases at V and 5 bases at J, with 15 bases between the two ends. The CDR3 sequence is 15 residues long. Germline CDR1 LGHNA, CDR2 YSLEER. The CDR3 protein is CASSQQFRGGTEAFF. The CDR3 DNA is TGCGCCAGCAGCCAACAATTCCGGGGGGGGACTGAAGCTTTCTTT.

The chain employs TRBV28 and TRBJ1-4; 9 bases match TRBD1. In germline, CDR1 is MDHEN, CDR2 SYDVKM. The CDR3 has 16 amino acids. The ends lost 2 bases at V and 5 bases at J; junction bases unmatched: 6. The CDR3 region has the DNA TGTGCCAGCAGTTTAAGGCGGACAGGGGTAAATGAAAAACTGTTTTTT. Translation: CASSLRRTGVNEKLFF.

The rearrangement links TRBV7-2 to TRBJ1-1, with 11 nucleotides matching TRBD1. This CDR3 has 15 amino acids. Germline V CDR1 and CDR2: SGHTA, FQGNSA. The V segment lost 5 bases and the J segment 6 bases; nucleotides outside the gene matches: 8. As DNA, the CDR3 is TGTGCCAGCAGCGTCATCCGGGACAGGGGGGCTGAAGCTTTCTTT. Its translation: CASSVIRDRGAEAFF.

The chain carries TRBV5-4 and TRBJ1-2, with no clear D. This CDR3 spans 15 amino acids. The germline V gene has CDR1 SGHNT and CDR2 YYREEE (reference sequence). Trimming stripped 1 base from V and 1 base from J, with 11 bases between. CDR3 loop: CASSLWAAYNYGYTF. The DNA of the CDR3 is TGTGCCAGCAGCTTGTGGGCAGCTTATAACTATGGCTACACCTTC. Drawing the rest from reference TRBV5-4 and TRBJ1-2, the complete variable domain is ETGVTQSPTHLIKTRGQQVTLRCSSQSGHNTVSWYQQALGQGPQFIFQYYREEENGRGNFPPRFSGLQFPNYSSELNVNALELDDSALYLCASSLWAAYNYGYTFGSGTRLTVV.

The chain has TRBV2 and TRBJ1-3, with D hard to call. The CDR3 has 14 residues. Germline V lookup: CDR1 SNHLY, CDR2 FYNNEI. V lost 6 bases to trimming and J lost 4 bases, with 13 bases between them. CDR3 loop: CASSVTQRGNTIYF. CDR3 nucleotide sequence: TGTGCCAGCAGCGTGACCCAGCGGGGAAACACCATATATTTT.

The CDR3 spells CASSQGRRRGDAQMYSYNEQFF. The CDR3 bases are TGTGCCAGCAGCCAAGGTCGGCGCCGCGGGGACGCCCAGATGTACTCCTACAATGAGCAGTTCTTC. V usage is TRBV3-1 (or the pseudogene TRBV3-2) and J usage is TRBJ2-1, with D possibly TRBD2 on 6 matching bases. The CDR3 has 22 residues. The germline V and J ends were trimmed by 1 base and 0 bases, with 28 bases remaining between them. Germline V lookup: CDR1 LGHDT, CDR2 YNNKEL (reference sequence).